The 11 T cell receptor beta chains below were found in one sample sequenced in a study of PD-L1 blockade in urothelial cancer. Time point described: pretreatment peripheral blood. Profiled with immunoSEQ multiplex PCR; TCRdb holds only in-frame clones, not every one. The sample contains around 130,000 clones, approximately 84% of which appear only once. The material was PBMCs, obtained around atezolizumab (anti-PD-L1) treatment. These receptors were obtained from a man aged 50 to 59 with urothelial cancer.

As DNA, the CDR3 is TGTGCCAGCAGTGAAATCATGAACACTGAAGCTTTCTTT. Translated: CASSEIMNTEAFF. The chain employs TRBV2 and TRBJ1-1; no clear D. The germline V gene has CDR1 SNHLY and CDR2 FYNNEI. The germline V and J ends were trimmed by 2 bases and 0 bases, with 4 bases remaining between them. The CDR3 consists of 13 residues.

This chain uses TRBV13 with TRBJ2-1, with 8 bases identical to TRBD1. CDR1 is PRHDT and CDR2 is FYEKMQ in the germline V gene (reference sequence). J gave up 1 base and V 0 bases, and 2 bases lay outside the gene matches. This CDR3 is 16 amino acids long. The chain's CDR3 is CASSLGGQGSYNEQFF. For the CDR3, the DNA is TGTGCCAGCAGCTTAGGTGGACAGGGATCCTACAATGAGCAGTTCTTC.

The V gene is TRBV7-3, the J gene TRBJ2-1; 12 bases fit TRBD2. The CDR3 contains 15 residues. CDR1 is SGHTA and CDR2 is FQGTGA in the germline V gene. V dropped 5 bases and J dropped 12; count of bases not matched to a gene: 11. The CDR3 DNA reads TGTGCCAGCAGCCTCGGGACTAGCGGGTCCAACAGGCAGTTCTTC. It translates to CASSLGTSGSNRQFF. Looking up the rest from reference TRBV7-3 and TRBJ2-1 gives the full variable domain: GAGVSQTPSNKVTEKGKYVELRCDPISGHTALYWYRQSLGQGPEFLIYFQGTGAADDSGLPNDRFFAVRPEGSVSTLKIQRTERGDSAVYLCASSLGTSGSNRQFFGPGTRLTVL.

The chain is built from TRBV2 and TRBJ2-5, with D perhaps TRBD2 (6 bases). V lost 8 bases to trimming and J lost 5 bases, with 21 bases between them. Germline CDR1 reads SNHLY; CDR2 reads FYNNEI. This CDR3 region has 15 residues. The CDR3: CASERTIGPWETQYF. The DNA for the CDR3 is TGTGCCAGCGAAAGGACTATCGGGCCCTGGGAGACCCAGTACTTC.

The V call is TRBV6-4, the J call TRBJ2-1; 11 bases line up with TRBD2. V gave up 3 bases and J gave up 2 bases; unmatched junction bases: 0. Germline V gene sequence: CDR1 MRHNA, CDR2 SNTAGT. The CDR3 runs to 15 residues. In DNA, the CDR3 is TGTGCCAGCAGTGAGACTAGCGGGGCCTACAATGAGCAGTTCTTC. Residues: CASSETSGAYNEQFF.

The genes are TRBV6-1 and TRBJ2-5; D not certain. The CDR3 runs to 14 residues. The germline V gene has CDR1 MNHNS and CDR2 SASEGT. Between the trimmed V and J ends, which lost 6 bases and 1 base, there was a span of 12 bases. CDR3 protein: CASSALLPQETQYF. CDR3 DNA: TGTGCCAGCAGCGCACTACTACCCCAAGAGACCCAGTACTTC.

This sequence joins TRBV19 and TRBJ1-2; 8 bases fit TRBD1. The CDR3 is 14 amino acids. CDR1 LNHDA and CDR2 SQIVND come from the germline V gene (reference sequence). V lost 6 bases to trimming and J lost 2 bases; unmatched junction nucleotides: 5. The chain's CDR3 is CASRPDRGNYGYTF. CDR3 in DNA: TGTGCCAGTAGACCCGACAGGGGCAACTATGGCTACACCTTC.

The genes are TRBV5-1 and TRBJ1-1; D gene unclear. Between the trimmed V and J ends, which lost 3 bases and 10 bases, there was a span of 13 bases. The CDR3 consists of 12 residues. Germline V gene lookup returns CDR1 SGHRS and CDR2 YFSETQ. CDR3 nucleotide sequence: TGCGCCAGCAGCTCGGTCCTTTCCGGAGCTTTCTTT. The encoded protein is CASSSVLSGAFF.

The gene calls are TRBV10-3 and TRBJ2-5; 9 nucleotides align to TRBD2. V lost 0 bases and J lost 4; bases outside the gene matches: 6. The germline V gene has CDR1 ENHRY and CDR2 SYGVKD. The CDR3 has 16 residues. The CDR3 reads CAISESIGTSTETQYF. The CDR3 bases are TGTGCCATCAGTGAGTCGATAGGGACTAGCACAGAGACCCAGTACTTC.

The V gene is TRBV28, the J gene TRBJ2-5, with 9 bases aligning to TRBD1. The J call may be mistaken, given a closer DNA end match to TRBJ2-7. The CDR3 is 15 residues long. Germline CDR1 and CDR2: MDHEN and SYDVKM. CDR3 bases: TGTGCCAGCAGTTTTAGTGGGACAGGGTCCCGCGAGCAGTACTTC. As protein: CASSFSGTGSREQYF.

The chain carries TRBV9 and TRBJ2-7; 9 positions match TRBD2. CDR1 and CDR2 (germline): SGDLS, YYNGEE. The CDR3 length is 15 residues. After removal of 4 bases from V and 7 bases from J, the junction contained 12 bases not matched to a gene. Written as DNA, the CDR3 is TGTGCCAGCAGCAGGGGTAGGGTAGCGGGAGTGGAGCAGTACTTC. The encoded protein is CASSRGRVAGVEQYF.